These 8 T cell receptor beta chains originate from one sample sequenced in a study of T cell repertoires in cytomegalovirus infection. TCRdb re-analysed the reads in MiXCR, keeping a single row per CDR3 protein. This sample has some 480,000 distinct CDR3 sequences, with roughly a third found just once. Their antigen targets remain unknown. Sample: cultured PBMCs, taken from culture after CMV antigen stimulation. The receptor source for this set is a human donor in good health (CMV status not recorded). Some clones in this sample may be carry-over from other donors' samples.

This chain links TRBV2 with TRBJ2-7, with D maybe TRBD2 (5 bases). Per the germline V gene, CDR1 is SNHLY and CDR2 is FYNNEI. CDR3 length: 13 amino acids. V was trimmed by 2 bases and J by 4 bases, leaving 9 bases between them. CDR3 protein: CASSEWTGYEQYV. The CDR3 DNA reads as TGTGCCAGCAGTGAATGGACGGGGTACGAGCAGTACGTC.

This clonotype was recorded a few times. This chain joins TRBV12-3 or TRBV12-4 and TRBJ1-5; D call uncertain. The germline V and J ends were trimmed by 5 bases and 3 bases, with 20 bases remaining between them. This CDR3 comprises 17 residues. The CDR3 bases are TGTGCCAGCAGTAAAAACGTGGCAGGCGCCTTCAATCAGCCCCAGCATTTT. Translation: CASSKNVAGAFNQPQHF.

This clonotype turned up a few times. This chain joins TRBV15 and TRBJ2-3; TRBD2 matches at 10 bases. Germline-derived CDR1 and CDR2 are LNHNV and YYDKDF (reference sequence). The CDR3 sequence is 15 residues long. The V and J ends lost 3 bases and 5 bases, in that order; junction bases with no gene match: 5. CDR3 residues: CATSREREGKDTQYF. DNA for the CDR3: TGTGCCACCAGCAGGGAGCGGGAGGGAAAAGATACGCAGTATTTT.

The rearrangement joins TRBV7-9 to TRBJ1-1, with D possibly TRBD1 on 5 matching bases. V was clipped by 1 base and J by 2 bases, with 17 bases between them. The CDR3 spans 17 residues. Germline V CDR1 and CDR2: SEHNR, FQNEAQ (reference sequence). The CDR3 is CASSLGSGTALNTEAFF. The CDR3 DNA sequence: TGTGCCAGCAGCTTAGGTTCCGGGACGGCCTTAAACACTGAAGCTTTCTTT.

This chain joins TRBV12-3 or TRBV12-4 and TRBJ2-5; D possibly uses TRBD1 or TRBD2 (5 bases each). Trimming stripped 6 bases from V and 13 bases from J, with 15 bases between. CDR3 length equals 11 residues. Here the CDR3 DNA reads TGTGCCAGCAGCCTCGAGCGGACACGGTACTTC. Its translation is CASSLERTRYF.

The chain employs TRBV5-1 and TRBJ2-5, with 8 bases matching TRBD1. CDR3 length: 15 residues. Trimming cost V 4 bases and J 2 bases; bases outside gene matches: 7. The germline V gene has CDR1 SGHRS and CDR2 YFSETQ. As DNA, the CDR3 is TGCGCCAGCAGCCTACGGACAGGGTATCAAGAGACCCAGTACTTC. It is translated as CASSLRTGYQETQYF.

The chain uses TRBV19 and TRBJ2-1, with D perhaps TRBD2 (6 bases). This CDR3 region has 14 residues. The germline V and J ends were trimmed by 5 bases and 4 bases, with 12 bases remaining between them. Germline CDR1 LNHDA, CDR2 SQIVND (reference sequence). In nucleotides, the CDR3 is TGTGCCAGTAGTCCCCTAGCGAGGTACAATGAGCAGTTCTTC. Its protein product is CASSPLARYNEQFF.

This sequence joins TRBV4-1 and TRBJ2-1; D unresolved. Trimming removed 4 bases at V and 4 bases at J, with 8 bases between. Germline V gives CDR1 MGHRA, CDR2 YSYEKL. The CDR3 is 13 residues long. For the CDR3, the DNA is TGCGCCAGCAGCCGACCGCGGTACAATGAGCAGTTCTTC. Protein sequence: CASSRPRYNEQFF.